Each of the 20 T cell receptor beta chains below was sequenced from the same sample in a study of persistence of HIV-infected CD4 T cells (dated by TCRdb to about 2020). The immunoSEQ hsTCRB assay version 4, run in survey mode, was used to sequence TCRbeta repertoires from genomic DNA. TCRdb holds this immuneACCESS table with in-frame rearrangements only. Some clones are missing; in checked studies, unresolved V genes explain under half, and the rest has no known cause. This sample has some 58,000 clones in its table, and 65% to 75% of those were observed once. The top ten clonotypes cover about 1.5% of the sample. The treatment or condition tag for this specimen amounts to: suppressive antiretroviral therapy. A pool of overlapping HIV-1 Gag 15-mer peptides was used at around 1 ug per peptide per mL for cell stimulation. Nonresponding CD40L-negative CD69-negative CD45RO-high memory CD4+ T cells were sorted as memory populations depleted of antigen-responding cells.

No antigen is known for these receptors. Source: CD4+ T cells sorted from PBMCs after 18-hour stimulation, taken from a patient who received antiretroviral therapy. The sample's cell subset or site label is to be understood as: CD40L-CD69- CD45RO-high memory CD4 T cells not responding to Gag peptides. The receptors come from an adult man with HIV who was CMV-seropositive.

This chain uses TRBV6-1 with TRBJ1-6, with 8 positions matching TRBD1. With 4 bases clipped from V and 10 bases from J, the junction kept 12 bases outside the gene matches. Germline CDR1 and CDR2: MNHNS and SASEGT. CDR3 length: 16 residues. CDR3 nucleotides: TGTGCCAGCAGTGCGGCTCTGACAGGGGATAGGTCACCCCTCCACTTT. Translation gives CASSAALTGDRSPLHF.

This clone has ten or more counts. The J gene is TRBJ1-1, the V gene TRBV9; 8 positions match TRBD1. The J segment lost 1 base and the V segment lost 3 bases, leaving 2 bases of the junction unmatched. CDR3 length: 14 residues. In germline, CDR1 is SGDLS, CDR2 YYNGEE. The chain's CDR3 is CASSAGQENTEAFF. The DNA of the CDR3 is TGTGCCAGCAGCGCGGGACAGGAGAACACTGAAGCTTTCTTT.

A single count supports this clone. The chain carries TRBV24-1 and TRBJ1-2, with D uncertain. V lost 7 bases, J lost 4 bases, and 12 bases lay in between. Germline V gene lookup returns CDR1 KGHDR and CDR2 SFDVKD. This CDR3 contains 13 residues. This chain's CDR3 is CATRPGGGYGYTF. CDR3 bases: TGTGCCACCAGGCCGGGAGGAGGCTATGGCTACACCTTC.

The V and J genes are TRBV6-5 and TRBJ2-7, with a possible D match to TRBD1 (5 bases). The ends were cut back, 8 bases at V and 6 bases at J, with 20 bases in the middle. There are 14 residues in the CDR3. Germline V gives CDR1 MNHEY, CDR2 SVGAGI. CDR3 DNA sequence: TGTGCCAGCGGTTCGGGCAGGGCAGTGGGCGAGCAGTACTTC. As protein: CASGSGRAVGEQYF.

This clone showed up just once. The CDR3 spells CASSLDLPNSPLHF. CDR3 in DNA: TGCGCCAGCAGCTTGGACTTACCTAATTCACCCCTCCACTTT. V usage is TRBV5-1 and J usage is TRBJ1-6; the D is unclear. The CDR3 sequence is 14 residues long. Germline CDR1 SGHRS, CDR2 YFSETQ. V gave up 0 bases and J gave up 6 bases, with 7 bases separating them.

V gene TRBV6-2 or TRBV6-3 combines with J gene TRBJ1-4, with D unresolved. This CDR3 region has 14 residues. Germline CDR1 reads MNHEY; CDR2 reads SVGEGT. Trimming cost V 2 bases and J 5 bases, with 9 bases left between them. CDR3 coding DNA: TGTGCCAGCAGTTACCCACAGTCCAATGAAAAACTGTTTTTT. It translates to CASSYPQSNEKLFF.

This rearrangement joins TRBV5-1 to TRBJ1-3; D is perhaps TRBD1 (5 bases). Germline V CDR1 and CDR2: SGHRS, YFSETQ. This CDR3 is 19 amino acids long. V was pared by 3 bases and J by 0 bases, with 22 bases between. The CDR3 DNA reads TGCGCCAGCAGCTCCCGTCCTATCGACAGCCTGAGCTCTGGAAACACCATATATTTT. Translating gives CASSSRPIDSLSSGNTIYF.

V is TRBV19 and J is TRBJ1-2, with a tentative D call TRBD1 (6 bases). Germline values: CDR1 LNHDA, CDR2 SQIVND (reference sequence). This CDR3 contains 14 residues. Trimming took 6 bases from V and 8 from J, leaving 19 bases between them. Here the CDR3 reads CASRLSGARDGYTF. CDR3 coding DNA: TGTGCCAGTAGGCTTTCAGGGGCGCGAGACGGCTACACCTTC.

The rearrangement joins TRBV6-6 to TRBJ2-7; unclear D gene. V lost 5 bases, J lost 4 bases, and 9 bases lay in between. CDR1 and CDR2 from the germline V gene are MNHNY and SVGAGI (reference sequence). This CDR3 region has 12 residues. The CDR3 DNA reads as TGTGCCAGCAGTCCCCACTTGTACGAGCAGTACTTC. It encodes CASSPHLYEQYF.

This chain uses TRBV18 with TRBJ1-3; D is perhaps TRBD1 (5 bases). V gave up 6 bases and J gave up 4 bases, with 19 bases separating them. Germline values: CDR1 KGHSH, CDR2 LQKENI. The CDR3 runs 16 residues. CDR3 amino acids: CASSPGTPASGNTIYF. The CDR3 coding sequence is TGTGCCAGCTCCCCTGGGACCCCAGCTTCGGGAAACACCATATATTTT. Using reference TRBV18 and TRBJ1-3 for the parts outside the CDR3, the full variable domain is NAGVMQNPRHLVRRRGQEARLRCSPMKGHSHVYWYRQLPEEGLKFMVYLQKENIIDESGMPKERFSAEFPKEGPSILRIQQVVRGDSAAYFCASSPGTPASGNTIYFGEGSWLTVV.

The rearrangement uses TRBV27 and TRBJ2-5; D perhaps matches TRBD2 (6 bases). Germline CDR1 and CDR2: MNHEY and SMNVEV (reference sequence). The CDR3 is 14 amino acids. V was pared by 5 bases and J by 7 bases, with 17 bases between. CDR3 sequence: CASSPRDSVGTQYF. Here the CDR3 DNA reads TGTGCCAGCAGTCCGCGGGACTCGGTCGGGACCCAGTACTTC.

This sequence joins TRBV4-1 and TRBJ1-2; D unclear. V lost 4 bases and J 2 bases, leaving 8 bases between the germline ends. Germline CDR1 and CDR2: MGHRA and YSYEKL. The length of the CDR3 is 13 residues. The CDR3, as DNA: TGCGCCAGCAGCCCACAGATAAACTATGGCTACACCTTC. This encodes CASSPQINYGYTF.

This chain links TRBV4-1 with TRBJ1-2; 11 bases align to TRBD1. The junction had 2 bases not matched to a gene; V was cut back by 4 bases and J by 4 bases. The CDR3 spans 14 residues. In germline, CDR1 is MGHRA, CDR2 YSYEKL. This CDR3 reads CASSRGTGGYGYTF. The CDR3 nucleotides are TGCGCCAGCAGCCGGGGGACAGGGGGCTATGGCTACACCTTC.

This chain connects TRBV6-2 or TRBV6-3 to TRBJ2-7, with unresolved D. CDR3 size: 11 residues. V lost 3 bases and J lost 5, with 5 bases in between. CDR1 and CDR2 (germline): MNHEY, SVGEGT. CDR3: CASSYRNEQYF. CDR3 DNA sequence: TGTGCCAGCAGTTATAGGAACGAGCAGTACTTC.

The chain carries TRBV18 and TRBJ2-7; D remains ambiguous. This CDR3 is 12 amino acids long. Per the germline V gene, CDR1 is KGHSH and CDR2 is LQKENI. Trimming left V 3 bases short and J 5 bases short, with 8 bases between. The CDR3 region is CASSPEGNEQYF. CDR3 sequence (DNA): TGTGCCAGCTCACCGGAAGGGAACGAGCAGTACTTC.

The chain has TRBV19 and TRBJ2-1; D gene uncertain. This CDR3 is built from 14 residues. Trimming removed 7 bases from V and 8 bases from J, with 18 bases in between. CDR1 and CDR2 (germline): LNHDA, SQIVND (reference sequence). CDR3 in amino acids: CASKSTDLRYEQFF. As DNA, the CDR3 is TGTGCCAGTAAGTCTACCGACCTGAGGTATGAGCAGTTCTTC.

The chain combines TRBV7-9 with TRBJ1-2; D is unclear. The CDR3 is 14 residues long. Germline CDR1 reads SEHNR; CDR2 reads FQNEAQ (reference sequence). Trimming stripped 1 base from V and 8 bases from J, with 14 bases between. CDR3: CASSLETISGGYTF. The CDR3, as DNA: TGTGCCAGCAGCTTAGAGACAATCTCGGGGGGCTACACCTTC.

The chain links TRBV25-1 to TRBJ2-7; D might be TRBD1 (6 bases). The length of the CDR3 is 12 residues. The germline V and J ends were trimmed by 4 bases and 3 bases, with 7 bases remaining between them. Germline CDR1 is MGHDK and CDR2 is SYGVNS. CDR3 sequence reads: CASSVQGYEQYF. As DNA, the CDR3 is TGTGCCAGCAGTGTACAGGGCTACGAGCAGTACTTC.

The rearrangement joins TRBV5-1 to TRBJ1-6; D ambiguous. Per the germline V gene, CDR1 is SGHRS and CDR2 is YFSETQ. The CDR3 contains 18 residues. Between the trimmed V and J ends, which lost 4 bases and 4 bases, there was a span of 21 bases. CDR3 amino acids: CASSPLSLSTGYNSPLHF. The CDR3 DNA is TGCGCCAGCAGCCCCCTTTCGTTGTCGACGGGGTATAATTCACCCCTCCACTTT. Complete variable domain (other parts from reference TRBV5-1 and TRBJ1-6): KAGVTQTPRYLIKTRGQQVTLSCSPISGHRSVSWYQQTPGQGLQFLFEYFSETQRNKGNFPGRFSGRQFSNSRSEMNVSTLELGDSALYLCASSPLSLSTGYNSPLHFGNGTRLTVT.

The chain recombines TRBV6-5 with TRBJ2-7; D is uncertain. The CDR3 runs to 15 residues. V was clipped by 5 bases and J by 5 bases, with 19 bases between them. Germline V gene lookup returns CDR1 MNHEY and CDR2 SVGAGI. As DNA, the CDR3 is TGTGCCAGCAGTCCAGACGTACTTCCGACGAACGAGCAGTACTTC. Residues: CASSPDVLPTNEQYF.